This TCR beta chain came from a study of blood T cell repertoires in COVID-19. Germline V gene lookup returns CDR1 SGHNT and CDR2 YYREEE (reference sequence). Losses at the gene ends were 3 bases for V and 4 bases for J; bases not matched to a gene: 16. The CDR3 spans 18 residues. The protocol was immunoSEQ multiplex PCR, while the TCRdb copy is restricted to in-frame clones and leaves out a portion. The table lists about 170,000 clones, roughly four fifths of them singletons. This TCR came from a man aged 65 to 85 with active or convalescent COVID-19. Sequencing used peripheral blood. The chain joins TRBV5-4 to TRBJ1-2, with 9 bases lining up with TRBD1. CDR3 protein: CASSSDKKLQGAGYGYTF. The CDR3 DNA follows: TGTGCCAGCAGCTCGGACAAAAAATTACAGGGGGCCGGCTATGGCTACACCTTC.